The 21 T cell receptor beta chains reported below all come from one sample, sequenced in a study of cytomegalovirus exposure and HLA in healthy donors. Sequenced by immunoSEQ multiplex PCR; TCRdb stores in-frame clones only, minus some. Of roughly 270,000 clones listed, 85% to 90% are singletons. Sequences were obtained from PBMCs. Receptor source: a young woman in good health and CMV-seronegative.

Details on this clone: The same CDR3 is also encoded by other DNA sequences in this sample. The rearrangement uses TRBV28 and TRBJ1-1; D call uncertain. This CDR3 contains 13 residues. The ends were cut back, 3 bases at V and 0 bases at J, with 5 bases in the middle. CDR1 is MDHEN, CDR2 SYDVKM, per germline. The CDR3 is CASSFPMNTEAFF. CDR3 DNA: TGTGCCAGCAGTTTTCCCATGAACACTGAAGCTTTCTTT.

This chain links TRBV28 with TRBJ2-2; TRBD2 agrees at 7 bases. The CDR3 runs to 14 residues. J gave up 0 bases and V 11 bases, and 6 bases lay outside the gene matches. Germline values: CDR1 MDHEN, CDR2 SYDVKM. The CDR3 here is CASLAETNTGELFF. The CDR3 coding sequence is TGTGCCTCTCTAGCGGAAACGAACACCGGGGAGCTGTTTTTT.

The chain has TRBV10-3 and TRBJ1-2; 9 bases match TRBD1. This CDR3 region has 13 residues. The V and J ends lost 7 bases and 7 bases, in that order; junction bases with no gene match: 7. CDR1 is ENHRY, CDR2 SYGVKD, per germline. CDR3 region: CAIIPDRGGGYTF. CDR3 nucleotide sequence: TGTGCCATCATTCCGGACAGGGGCGGTGGCTACACCTTC.

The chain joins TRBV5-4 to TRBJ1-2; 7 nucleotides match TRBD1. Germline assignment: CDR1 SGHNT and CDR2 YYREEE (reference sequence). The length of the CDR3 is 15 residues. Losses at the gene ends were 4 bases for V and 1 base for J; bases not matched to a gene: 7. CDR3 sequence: CASSQPRQGNYGYTF. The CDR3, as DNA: TGTGCCAGCAGCCAACCCAGACAGGGTAACTATGGCTACACCTTC.

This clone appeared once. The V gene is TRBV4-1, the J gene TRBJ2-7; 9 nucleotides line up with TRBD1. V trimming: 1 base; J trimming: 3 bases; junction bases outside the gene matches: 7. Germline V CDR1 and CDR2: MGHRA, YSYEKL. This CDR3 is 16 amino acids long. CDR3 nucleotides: TGCGCCAGCAGCCAAGGAGGGACAGGGATTTTCTACGAGCAGTACTTC. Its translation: CASSQGGTGIFYEQYF.

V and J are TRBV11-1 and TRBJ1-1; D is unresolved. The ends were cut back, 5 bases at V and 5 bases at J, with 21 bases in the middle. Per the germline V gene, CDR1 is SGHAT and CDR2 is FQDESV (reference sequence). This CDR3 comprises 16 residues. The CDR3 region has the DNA TGTGCCAGCAGCCTACGTTCTGTCCCCCACTCAACTGAAGCTTTCTTT. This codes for CASSLRSVPHSTEAFF.

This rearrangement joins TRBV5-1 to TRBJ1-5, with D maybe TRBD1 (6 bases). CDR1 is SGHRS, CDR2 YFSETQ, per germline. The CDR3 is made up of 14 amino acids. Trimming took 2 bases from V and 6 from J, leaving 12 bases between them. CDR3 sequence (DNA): TGCGCCAGCAGCTTACAGGGTTTAGGTCAGCCCCAGCATTTT. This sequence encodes CASSLQGLGQPQHF.

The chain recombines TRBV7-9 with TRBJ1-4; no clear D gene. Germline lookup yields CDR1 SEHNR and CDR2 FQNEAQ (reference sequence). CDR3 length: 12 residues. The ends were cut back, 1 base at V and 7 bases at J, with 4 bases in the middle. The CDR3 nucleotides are TGTGCCAGCAGCTTAGGCGGTGAAAAACTGTTTTTT. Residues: CASSLGGEKLFF.

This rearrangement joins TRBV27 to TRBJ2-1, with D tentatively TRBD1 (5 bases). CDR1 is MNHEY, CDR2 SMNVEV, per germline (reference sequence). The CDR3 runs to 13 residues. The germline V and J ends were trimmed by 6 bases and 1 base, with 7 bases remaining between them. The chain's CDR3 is CASRGASYNEQFF. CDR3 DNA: TGTGCCAGCAGAGGGGCTTCCTACAATGAGCAGTTCTTC.

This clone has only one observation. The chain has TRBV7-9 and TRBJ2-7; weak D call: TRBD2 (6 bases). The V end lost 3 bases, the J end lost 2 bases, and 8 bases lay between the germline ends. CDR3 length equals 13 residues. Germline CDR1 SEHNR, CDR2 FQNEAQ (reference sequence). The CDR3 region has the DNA TGTGCCAGCAGCTTCCCGGGGGCCTACGAGCAGTACTTC. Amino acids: CASSFPGAYEQYF.

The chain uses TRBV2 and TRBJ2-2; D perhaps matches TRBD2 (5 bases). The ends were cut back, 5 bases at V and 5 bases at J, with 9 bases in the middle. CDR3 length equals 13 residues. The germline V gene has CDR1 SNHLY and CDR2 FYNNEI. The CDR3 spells CASSLLGTGELFF. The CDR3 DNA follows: TGTGCCAGCAGTTTACTAGGGACCGGGGAGCTGTTTTTT.

This CDR3 is CASSLGDRDKTYEQYF. CDR3 nucleotide sequence: TGTGCCAGCAGCTTGGGGGACAGGGATAAGACCTACGAGCAGTACTTC. The gene calls are TRBV5-6 and TRBJ2-7, with 9 bases lining up with TRBD1. Trimming cost V 0 bases and J 2 bases; bases outside gene matches: 6. The CDR3 covers 16 residues. Germline CDR1 is SGHDT and CDR2 is YYEEEE.

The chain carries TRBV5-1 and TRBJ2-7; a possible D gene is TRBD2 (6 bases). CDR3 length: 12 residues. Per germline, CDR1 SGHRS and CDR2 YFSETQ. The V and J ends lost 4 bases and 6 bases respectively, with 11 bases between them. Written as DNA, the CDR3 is TGCGCCAGCAGCCCGACGGGGGTCGAGCAGTACTTC. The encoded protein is CASSPTGVEQYF.

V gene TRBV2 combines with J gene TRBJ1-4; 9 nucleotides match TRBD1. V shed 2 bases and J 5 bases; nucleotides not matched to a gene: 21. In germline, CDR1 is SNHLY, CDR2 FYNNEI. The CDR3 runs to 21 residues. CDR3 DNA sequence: TGTGCCAGCAGTGAAAACCGTGGGACAGGGCATTCCACGGGCATAAATGAAAAACTGTTTTTT. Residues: CASSENRGTGHSTGINEKLFF.

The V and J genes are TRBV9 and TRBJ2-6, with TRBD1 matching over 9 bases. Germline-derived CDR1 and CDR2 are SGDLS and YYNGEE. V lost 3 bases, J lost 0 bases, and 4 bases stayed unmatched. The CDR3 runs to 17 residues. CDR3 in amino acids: CASSATTGGSGANVLTF. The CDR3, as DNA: TGTGCCAGCAGCGCTACGACAGGGGGCTCTGGGGCCAACGTCCTGACTTTC.

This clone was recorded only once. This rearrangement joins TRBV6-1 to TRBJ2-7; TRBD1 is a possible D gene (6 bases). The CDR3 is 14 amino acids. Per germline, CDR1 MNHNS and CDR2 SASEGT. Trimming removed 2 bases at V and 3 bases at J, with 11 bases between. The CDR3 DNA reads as TGTGCCAGCAGTGAATATGGACAGAGCTACGAGCAGTACTTC. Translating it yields CASSEYGQSYEQYF.

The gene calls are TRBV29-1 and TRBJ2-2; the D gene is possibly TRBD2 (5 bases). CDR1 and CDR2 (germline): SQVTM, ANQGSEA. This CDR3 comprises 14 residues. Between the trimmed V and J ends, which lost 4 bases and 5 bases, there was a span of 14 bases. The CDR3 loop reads CSVGLRGGTGELFF. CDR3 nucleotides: TGCAGCGTTGGCTTAAGAGGCGGGACCGGGGAGCTGTTTTTT.

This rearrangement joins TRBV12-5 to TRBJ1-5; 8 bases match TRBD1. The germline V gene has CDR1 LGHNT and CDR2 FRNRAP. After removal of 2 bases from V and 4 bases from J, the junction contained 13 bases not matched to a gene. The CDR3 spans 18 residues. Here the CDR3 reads CASGLLLGRGRGNQPQHF. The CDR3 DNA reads TGTGCTAGTGGTTTGCTCTTGGGCAGGGGGCGCGGGAATCAGCCCCAGCATTTT.

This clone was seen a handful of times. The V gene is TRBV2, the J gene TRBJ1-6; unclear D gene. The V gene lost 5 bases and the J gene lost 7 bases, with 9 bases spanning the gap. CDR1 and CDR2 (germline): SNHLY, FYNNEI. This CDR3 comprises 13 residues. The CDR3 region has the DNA TGTGCCAGCAGTTACAGCCGGAATTCACCCCTCCACTTT. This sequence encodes CASSYSRNSPLHF.

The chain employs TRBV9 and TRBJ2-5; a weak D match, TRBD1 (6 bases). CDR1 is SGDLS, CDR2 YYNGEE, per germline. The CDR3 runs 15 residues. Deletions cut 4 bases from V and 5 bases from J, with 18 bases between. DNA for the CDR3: TGTGCCAGCAGCCCCAACCTACAGGGCGGTGAGACCCAGTACTTC. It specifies CASSPNLQGGETQYF.

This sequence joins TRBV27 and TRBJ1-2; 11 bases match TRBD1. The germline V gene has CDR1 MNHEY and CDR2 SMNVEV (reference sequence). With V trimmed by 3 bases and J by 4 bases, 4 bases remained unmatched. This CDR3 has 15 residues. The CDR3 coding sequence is TGTGCCAGCAGTTTTTCCGGGACAGGGGGCTATGGCTACACCTTC. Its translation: CASSFSGTGGYGYTF.